Described below is a single T cell receptor (beta chain) sequence and its context. The antigen is unknown. Deletions cut 2 bases from V and 3 bases from J, with 8 bases between. Germline V gives CDR1 SGHDT, CDR2 YYEEEE. The CDR3 has 14 amino acids. This record belongs to a study of cytomegalovirus exposure and HLA in healthy donors. Study as a whole: Unique TCRs numbering around 80 million, obtained from HLA-typed donors, made up an early data release. Study-level points and caveats: Most TCR sequences proved rare, with some public TCRs found in many donors.

The PCR made use of 60 Vbeta and 13 Jbeta primers. Repertoires were generated with immunoSEQ multiplex PCR, while TCRdb's copy carries only in-frame clones and drops some. The sample has about 230,000 clones, approximately 87% seen once. This receptor was identified in a human donor in good health. This chain joins TRBV5-6 and TRBJ2-2, with D maybe TRBD2 (5 bases). Sample: PBMCs. The CDR3 is CASSLGLYTGELFF. The CDR3 DNA reads as TGTGCCAGCAGCTTAGGACTTTACACCGGGGAGCTGTTTTTT.